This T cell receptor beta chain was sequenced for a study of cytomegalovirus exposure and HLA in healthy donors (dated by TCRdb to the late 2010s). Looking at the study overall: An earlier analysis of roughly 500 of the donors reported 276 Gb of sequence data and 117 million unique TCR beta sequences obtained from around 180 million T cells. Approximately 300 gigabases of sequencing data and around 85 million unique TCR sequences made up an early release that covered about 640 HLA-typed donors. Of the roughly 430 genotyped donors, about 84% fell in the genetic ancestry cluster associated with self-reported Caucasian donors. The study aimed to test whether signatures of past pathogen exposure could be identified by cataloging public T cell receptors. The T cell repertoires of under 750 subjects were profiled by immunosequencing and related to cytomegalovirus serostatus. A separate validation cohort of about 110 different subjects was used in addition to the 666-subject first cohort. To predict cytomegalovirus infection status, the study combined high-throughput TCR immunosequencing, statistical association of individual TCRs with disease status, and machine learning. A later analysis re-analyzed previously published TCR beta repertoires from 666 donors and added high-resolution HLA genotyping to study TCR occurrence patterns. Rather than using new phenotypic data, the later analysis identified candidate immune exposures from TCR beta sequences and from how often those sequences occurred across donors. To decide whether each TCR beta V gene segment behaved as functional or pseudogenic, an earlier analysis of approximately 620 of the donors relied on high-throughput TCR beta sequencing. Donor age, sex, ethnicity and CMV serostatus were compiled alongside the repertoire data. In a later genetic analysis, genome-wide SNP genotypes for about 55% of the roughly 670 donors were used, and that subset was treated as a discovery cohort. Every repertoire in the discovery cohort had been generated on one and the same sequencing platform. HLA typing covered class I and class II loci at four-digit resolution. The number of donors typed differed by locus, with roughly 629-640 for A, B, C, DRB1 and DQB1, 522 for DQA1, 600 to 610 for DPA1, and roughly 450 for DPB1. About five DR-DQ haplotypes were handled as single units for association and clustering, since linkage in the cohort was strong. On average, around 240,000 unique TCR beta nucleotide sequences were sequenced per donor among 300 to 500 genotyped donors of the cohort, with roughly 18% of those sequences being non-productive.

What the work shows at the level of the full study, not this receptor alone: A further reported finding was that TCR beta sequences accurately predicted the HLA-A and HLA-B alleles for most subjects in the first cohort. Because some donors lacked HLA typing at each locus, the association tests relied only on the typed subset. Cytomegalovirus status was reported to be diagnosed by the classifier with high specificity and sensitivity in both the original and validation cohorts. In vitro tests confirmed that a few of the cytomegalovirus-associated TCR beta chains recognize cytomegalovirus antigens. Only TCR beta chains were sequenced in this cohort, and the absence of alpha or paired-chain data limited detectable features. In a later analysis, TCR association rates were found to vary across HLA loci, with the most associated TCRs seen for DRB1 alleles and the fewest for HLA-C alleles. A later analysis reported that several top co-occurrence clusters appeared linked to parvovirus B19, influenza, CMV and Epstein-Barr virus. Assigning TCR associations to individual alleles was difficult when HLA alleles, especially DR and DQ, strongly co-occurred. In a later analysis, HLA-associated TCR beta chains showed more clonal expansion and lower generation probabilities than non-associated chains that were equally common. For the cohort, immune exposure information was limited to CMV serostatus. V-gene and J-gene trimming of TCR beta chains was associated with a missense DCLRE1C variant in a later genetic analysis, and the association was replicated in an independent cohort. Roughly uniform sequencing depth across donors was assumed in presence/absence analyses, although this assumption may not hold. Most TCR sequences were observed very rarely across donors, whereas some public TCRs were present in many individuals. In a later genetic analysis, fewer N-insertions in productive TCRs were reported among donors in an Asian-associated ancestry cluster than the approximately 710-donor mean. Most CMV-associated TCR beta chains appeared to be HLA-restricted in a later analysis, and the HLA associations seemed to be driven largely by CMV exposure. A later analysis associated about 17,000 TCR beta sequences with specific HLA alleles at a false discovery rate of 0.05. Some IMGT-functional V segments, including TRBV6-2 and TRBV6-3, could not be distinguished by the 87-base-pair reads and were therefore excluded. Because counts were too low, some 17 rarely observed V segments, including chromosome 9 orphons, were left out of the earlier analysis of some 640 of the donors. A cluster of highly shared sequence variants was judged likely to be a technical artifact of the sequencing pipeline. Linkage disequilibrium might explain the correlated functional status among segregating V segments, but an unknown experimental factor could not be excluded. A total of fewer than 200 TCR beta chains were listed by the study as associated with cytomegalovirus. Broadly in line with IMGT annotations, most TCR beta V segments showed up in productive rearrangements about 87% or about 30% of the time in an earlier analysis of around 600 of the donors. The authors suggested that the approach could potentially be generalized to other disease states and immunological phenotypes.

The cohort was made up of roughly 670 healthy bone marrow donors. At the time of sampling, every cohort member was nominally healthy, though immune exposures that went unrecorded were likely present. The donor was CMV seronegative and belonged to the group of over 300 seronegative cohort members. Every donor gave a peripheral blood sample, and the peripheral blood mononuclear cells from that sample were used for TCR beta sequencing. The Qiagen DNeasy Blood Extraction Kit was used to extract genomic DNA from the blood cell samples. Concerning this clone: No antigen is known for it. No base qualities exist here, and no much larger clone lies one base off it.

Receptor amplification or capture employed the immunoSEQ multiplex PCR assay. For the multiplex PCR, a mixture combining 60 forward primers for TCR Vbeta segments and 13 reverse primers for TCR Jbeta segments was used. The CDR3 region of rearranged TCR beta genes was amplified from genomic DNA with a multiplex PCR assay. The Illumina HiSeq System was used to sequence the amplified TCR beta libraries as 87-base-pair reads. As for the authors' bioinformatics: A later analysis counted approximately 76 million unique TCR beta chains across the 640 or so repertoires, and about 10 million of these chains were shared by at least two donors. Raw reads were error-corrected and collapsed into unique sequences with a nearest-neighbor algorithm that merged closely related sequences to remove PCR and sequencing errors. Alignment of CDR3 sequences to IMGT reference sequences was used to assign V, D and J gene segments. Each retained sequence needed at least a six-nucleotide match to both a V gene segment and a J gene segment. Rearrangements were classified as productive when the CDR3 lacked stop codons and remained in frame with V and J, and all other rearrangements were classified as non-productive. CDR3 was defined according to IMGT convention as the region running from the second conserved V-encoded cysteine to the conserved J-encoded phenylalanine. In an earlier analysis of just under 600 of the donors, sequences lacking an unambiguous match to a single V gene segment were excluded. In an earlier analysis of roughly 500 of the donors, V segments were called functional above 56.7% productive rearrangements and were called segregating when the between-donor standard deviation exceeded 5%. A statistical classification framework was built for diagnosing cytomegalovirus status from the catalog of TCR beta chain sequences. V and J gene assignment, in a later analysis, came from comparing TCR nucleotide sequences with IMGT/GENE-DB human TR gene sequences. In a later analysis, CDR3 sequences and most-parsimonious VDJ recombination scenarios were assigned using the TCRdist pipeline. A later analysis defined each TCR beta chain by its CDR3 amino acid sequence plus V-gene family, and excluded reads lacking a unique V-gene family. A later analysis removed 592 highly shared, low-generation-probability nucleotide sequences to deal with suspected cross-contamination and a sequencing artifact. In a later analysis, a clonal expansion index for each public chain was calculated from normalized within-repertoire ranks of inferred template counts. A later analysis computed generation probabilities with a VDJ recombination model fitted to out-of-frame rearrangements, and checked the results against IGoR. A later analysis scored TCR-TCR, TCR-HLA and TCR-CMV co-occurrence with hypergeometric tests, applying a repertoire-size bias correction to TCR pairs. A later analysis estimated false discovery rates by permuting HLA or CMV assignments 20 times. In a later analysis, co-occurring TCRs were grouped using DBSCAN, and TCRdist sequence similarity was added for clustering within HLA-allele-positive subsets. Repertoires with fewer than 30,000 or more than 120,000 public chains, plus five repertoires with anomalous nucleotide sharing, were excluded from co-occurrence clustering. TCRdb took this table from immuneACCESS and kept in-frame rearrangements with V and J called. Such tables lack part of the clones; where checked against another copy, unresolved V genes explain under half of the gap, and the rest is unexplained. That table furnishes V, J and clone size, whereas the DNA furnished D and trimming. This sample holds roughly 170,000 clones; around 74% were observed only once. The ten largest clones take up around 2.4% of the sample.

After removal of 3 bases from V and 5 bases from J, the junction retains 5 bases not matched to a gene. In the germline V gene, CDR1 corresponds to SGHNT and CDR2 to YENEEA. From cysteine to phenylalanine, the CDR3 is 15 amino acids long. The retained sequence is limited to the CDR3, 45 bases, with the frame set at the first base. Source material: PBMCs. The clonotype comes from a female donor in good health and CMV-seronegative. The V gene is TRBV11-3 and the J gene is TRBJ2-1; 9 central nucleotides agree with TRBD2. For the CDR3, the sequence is CASSFLAGIDNEQFF. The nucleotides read TGTGCCAGCAGCTTCCTAGCGGGGATAGACAATGAGCAGTTCTTC.